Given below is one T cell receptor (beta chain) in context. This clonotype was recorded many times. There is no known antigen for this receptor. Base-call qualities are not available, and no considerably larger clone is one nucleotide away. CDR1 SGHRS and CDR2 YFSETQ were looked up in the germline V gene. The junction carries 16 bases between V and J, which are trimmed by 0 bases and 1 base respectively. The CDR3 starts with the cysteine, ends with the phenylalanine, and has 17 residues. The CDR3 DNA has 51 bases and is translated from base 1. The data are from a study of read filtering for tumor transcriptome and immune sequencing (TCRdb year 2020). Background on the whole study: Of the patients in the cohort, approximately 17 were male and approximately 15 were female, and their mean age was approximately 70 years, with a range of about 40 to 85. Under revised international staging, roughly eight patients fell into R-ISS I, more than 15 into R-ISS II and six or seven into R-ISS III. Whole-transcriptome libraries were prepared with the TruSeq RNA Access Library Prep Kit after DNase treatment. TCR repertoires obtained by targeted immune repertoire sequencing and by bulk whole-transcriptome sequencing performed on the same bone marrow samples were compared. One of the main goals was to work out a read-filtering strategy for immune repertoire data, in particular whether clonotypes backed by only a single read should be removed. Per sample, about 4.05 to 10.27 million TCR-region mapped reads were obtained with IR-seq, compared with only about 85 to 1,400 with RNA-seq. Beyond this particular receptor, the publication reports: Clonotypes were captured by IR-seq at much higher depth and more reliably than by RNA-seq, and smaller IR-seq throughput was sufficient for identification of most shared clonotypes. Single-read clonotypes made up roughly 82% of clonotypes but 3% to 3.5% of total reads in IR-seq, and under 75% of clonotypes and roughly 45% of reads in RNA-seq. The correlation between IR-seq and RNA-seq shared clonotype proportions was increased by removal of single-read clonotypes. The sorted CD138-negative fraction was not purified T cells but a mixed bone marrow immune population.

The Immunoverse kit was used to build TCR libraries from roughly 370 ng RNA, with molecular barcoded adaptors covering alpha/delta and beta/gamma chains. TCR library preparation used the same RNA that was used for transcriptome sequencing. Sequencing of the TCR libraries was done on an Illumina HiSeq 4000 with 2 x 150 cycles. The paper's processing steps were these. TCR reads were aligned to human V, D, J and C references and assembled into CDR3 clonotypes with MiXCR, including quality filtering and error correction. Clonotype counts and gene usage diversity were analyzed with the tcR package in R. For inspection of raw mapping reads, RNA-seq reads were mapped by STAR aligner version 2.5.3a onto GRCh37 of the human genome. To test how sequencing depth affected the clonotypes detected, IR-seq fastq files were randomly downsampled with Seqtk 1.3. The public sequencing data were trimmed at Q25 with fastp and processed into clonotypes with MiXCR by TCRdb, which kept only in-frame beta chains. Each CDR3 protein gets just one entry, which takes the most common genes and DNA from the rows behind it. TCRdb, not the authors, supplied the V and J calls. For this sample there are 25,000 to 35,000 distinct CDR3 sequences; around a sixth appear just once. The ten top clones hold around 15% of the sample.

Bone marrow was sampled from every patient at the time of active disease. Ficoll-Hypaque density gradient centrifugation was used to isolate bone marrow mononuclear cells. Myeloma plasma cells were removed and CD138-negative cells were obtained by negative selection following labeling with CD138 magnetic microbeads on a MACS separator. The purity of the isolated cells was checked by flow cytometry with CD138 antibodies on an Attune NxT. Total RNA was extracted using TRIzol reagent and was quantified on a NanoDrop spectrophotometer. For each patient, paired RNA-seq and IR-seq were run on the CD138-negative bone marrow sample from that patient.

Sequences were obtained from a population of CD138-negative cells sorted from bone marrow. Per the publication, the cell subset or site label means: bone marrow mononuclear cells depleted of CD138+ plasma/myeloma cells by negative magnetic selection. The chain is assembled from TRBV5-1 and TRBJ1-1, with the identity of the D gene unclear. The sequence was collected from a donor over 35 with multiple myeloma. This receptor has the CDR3 CASSLARSTFRNTEAFF. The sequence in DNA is TGCGCCAGCAGCTTGGCTAGATCGACGTTCAGGAACACTGAAGCTTTCTTT.